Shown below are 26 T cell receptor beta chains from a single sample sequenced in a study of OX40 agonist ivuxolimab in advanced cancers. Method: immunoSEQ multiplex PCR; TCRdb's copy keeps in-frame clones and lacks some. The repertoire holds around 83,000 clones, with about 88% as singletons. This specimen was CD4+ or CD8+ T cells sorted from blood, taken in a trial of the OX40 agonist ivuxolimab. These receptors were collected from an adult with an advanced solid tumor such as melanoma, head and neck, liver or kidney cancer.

CDR3 residues: CASRLTGGDSYGYTF. In DNA, the CDR3 is TGTGCCAGTAGGTTGACCGGAGGTGATAGCTATGGCTACACCTTC. V usage is TRBV19 and J usage is TRBJ1-2; D not certain. The CDR3 contains 15 residues. CDR1 and CDR2 (germline): LNHDA, SQIVND (reference sequence). V dropped 6 bases and J dropped 4 bases, with 18 bases sitting between them.

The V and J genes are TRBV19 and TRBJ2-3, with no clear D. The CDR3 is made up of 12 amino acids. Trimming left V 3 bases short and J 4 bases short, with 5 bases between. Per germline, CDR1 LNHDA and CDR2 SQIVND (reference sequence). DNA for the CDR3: TGTGCCAGTAGTATGCCTCCAGATACGCAGTATTTT. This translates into CASSMPPDTQYF.

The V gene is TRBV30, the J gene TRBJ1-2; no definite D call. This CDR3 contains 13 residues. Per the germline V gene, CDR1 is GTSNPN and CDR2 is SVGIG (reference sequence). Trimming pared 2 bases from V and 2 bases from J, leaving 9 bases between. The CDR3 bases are TGTGCCTGGAGTAACGGGGTGAACTATGGCTACACCTTC. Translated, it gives CAWSNGVNYGYTF.

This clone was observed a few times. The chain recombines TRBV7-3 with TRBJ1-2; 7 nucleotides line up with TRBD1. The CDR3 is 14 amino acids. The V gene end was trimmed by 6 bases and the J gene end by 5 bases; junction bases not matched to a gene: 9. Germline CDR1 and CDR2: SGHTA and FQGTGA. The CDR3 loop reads CASSSGGPYYGYTF. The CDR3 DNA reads TGTGCCAGCAGTTCAGGGGGACCCTATTATGGCTACACCTTC.

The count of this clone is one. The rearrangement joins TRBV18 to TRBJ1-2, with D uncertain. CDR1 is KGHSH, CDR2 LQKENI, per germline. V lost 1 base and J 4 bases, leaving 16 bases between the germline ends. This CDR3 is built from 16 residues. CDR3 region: CASSPQWKGDLYGYTF. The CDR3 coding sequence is TGTGCCAGCTCACCACAATGGAAGGGTGACCTCTATGGCTACACCTTC.

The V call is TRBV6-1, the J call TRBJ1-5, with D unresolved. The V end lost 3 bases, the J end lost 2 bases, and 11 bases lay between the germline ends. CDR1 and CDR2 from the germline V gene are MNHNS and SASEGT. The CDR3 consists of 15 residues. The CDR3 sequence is CASSEGPRGNQPQHF. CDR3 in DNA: TGTGCCAGCAGTGAGGGCCCGAGAGGCAATCAGCCCCAGCATTTT.

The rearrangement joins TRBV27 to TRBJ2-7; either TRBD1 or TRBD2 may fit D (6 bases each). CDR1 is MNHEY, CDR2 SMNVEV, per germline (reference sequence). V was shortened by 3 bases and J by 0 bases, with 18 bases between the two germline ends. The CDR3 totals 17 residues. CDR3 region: CASSFRWGAGISYEQYF. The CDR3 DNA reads TGTGCCAGCAGTTTCCGCTGGGGGGCAGGCATCTCCTACGAGCAGTACTTC.

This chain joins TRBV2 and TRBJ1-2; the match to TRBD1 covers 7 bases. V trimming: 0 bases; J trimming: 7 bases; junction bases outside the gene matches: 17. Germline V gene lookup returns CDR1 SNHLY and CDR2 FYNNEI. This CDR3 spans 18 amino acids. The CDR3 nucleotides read TGTGCCAGCAGTGAAGCGAAGGTGACAGGGTATAGGTTGGGTGGCTACACCTTC. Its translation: CASSEAKVTGYRLGGYTF.

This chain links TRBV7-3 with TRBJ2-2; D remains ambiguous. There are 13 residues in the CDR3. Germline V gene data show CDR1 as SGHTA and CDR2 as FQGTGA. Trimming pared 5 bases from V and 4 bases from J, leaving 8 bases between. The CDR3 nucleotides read TGTGCCAGCAGCGGCGTCCTCACCGGGGAGCTGTTTTTT. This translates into CASSGVLTGELFF.

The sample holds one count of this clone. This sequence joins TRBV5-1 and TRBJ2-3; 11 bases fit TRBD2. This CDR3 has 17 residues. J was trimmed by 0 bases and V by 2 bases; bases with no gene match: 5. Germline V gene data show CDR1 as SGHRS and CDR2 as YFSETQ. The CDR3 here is CASSFGLAGGSTDTQYF. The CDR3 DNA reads TGCGCCAGCAGCTTCGGGCTAGCGGGAGGCAGCACAGATACGCAGTATTTT.

Here the CDR3 reads CASSPRGQTVTDTQYF. The CDR3 DNA reads TGCGCCAGCAGCCCTAGGGGACAGACCGTCACAGATACGCAGTATTTT. This chain connects TRBV5-1 to TRBJ2-3, with 7 positions matching TRBD1. The CDR3 totals 16 residues. Per germline, CDR1 SGHRS and CDR2 YFSETQ. Trimming removed 4 bases from V and 2 bases from J; junction bases left unmatched: 10.

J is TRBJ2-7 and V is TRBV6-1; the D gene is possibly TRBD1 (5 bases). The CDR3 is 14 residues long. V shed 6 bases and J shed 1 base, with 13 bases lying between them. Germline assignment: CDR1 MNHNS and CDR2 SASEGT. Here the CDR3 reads CASSYPRTSYEQYF. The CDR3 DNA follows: TGTGCCAGCAGCTATCCTCGGACATCCTACGAGCAGTACTTC.

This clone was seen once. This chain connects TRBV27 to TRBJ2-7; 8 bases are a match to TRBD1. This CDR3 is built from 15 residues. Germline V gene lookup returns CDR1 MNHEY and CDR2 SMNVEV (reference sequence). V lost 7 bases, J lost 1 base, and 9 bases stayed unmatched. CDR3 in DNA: TGTGCCAGCATCCTCTCCGGGACAGGATCCTACGAGCAGTACTTC. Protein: CASILSGTGSYEQYF.

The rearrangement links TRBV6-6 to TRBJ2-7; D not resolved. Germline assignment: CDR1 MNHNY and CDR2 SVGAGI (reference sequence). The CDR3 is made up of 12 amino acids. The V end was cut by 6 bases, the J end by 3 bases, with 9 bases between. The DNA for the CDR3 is TGTGCCAGCAGGCTGACTGACTACGAGCAGTACTTC. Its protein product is CASRLTDYEQYF.

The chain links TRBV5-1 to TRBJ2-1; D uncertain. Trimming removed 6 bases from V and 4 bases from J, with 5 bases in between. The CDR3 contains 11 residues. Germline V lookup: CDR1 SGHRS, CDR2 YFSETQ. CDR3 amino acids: CASTLYNEQFF. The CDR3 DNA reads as TGCGCCAGCACCCTTTACAATGAGCAGTTCTTC.

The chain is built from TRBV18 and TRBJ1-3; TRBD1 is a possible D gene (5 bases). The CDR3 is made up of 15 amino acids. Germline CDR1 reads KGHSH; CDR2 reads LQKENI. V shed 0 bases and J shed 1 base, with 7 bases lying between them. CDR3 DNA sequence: TGTGCCAGCTCACCACCCGCAGGGTCTGGAAACACCATATATTTT. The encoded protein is CASSPPAGSGNTIYF. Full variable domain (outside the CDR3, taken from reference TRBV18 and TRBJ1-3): NAGVMQNPRHLVRRRGQEARLRCSPMKGHSHVYWYRQLPEEGLKFMVYLQKENIIDESGMPKERFSAEFPKEGPSILRIQQVVRGDSAAYFCASSPPAGSGNTIYFGEGSWLTVV.

The CDR3 sequence is CASSYSRQNTEAFF. The CDR3 DNA is TGTGCCAGCAGTTACTCGAGACAGAACACTGAAGCTTTCTTT. The chain has TRBV6-5 and TRBJ1-1; D is unclear. This CDR3 has 14 residues. Germline V CDR1 and CDR2: MNHEY, SVGAGI. The germline V and J ends were trimmed by 0 bases and 1 base, with 6 bases remaining between them.

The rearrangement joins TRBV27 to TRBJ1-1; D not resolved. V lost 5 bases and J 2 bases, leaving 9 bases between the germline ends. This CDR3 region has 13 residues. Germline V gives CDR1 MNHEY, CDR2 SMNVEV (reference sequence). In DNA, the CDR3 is TGTGCCAGCAGTCACTCGACAAACACTGAAGCTTTCTTT. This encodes CASSHSTNTEAFF.

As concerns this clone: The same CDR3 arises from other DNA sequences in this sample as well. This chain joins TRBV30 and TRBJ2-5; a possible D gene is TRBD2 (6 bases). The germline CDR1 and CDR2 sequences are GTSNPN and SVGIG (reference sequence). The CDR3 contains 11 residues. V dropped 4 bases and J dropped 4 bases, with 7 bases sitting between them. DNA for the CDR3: TGTGCCTGGACGGGAGCAGAGACCCAGTACTTC. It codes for CAWTGAETQYF.

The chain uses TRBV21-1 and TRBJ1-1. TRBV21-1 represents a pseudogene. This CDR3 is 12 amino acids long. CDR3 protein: CASSPRSGEAFF. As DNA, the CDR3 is TGTGCCAGCAGCCCCCGGTCCGGGGAAGCTTTCTTT.

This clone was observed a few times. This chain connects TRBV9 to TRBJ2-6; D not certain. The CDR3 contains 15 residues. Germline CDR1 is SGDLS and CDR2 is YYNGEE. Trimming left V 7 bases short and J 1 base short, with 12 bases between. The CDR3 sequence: CASSPSFSGANVLTF. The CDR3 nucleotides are TGTGCCAGCTCCCCGTCCTTTTCTGGGGCCAACGTCCTGACTTTC.

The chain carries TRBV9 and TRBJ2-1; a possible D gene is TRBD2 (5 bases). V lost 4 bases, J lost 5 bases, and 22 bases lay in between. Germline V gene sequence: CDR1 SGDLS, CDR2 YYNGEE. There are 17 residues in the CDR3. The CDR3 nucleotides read TGTGCCAGCAGCCCCCGTTCTGCGGTGGCGGAGGACAATGAGCAGTTCTTC. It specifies CASSPRSAVAEDNEQFF.

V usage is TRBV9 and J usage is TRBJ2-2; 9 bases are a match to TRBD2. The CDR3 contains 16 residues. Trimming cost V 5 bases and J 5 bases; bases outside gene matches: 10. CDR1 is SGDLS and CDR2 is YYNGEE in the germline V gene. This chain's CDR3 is CASSRAGGLQTGELFF. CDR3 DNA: TGTGCCAGCAGTAGAGCGGGGGGACTTCAGACCGGGGAGCTGTTTTTT.

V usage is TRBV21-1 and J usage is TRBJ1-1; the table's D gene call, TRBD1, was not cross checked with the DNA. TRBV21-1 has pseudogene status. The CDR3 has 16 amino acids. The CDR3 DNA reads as TGTGCCAGCAGCAAAGGGGCAAGCAGGGAGAACACTGAAGCTTTCTTT. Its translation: CASSKGASRENTEAFF.

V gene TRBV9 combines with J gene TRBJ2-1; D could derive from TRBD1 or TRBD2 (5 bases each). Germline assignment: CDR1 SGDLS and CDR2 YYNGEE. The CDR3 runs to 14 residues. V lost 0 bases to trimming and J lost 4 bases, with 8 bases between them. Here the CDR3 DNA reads TGTGCCAGCAGCGTAGGGGGACGGTACAATGAGCAGTTCTTC. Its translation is CASSVGGRYNEQFF.

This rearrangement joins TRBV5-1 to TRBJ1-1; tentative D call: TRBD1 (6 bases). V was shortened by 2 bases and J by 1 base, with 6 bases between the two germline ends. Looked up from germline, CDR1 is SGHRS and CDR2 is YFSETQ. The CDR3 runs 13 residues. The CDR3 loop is CASSLQGNTEAFF. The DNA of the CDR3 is TGCGCCAGCAGCTTACAGGGGAACACTGAAGCTTTCTTT.